The clone carrying this T cell receptor (beta chain) was counted at least ten times. Its antigen remains unknown. The record originates from a study of T-cell reconstitution after alpha-beta-depleted transplantation in children. The study, taken as a whole, reports: Recipient T cells and thymic progenitors that survived gave rise to the high TCRbeta diversity observed at day 60 in some patients. T-cell counts and diversity at one year following transplant were attributed mainly to newly produced T cells. Reports say that about two months after transplant, the alpha-beta T cells came out of several hundred graft clones that had expanded.

Unique molecular identifiers featured in how the TCRbeta library was prepared. TCRdb fed the PCR reads into MiXCR, producing one record per CDR3 protein. This table holds about 460,000 distinct CDR3 sequences, about 10% found once. Germline CDR1 and CDR2: SGHNT and YYREEE (reference sequence). The CDR3 has 13 amino acids. V was trimmed by 0 bases and J by 12 bases, leaving 13 bases between them. This sequence joins TRBV5-4 and TRBJ2-1; a weak D match, TRBD1 (6 bases). The input for sequencing was PBMCs, taken before TCRalphabeta/CD19-depleted stem cell transplant. The TCR sequence derives from a child aged 2 to 15 with inherited bone marrow failure, due to receive a stem cell transplant. DNA for the CDR3: TGTGCCAGCAGCTTGGAACCTCGCAGGGGGCAGTTCTTC. It codes for CASSLEPRRGQFF.